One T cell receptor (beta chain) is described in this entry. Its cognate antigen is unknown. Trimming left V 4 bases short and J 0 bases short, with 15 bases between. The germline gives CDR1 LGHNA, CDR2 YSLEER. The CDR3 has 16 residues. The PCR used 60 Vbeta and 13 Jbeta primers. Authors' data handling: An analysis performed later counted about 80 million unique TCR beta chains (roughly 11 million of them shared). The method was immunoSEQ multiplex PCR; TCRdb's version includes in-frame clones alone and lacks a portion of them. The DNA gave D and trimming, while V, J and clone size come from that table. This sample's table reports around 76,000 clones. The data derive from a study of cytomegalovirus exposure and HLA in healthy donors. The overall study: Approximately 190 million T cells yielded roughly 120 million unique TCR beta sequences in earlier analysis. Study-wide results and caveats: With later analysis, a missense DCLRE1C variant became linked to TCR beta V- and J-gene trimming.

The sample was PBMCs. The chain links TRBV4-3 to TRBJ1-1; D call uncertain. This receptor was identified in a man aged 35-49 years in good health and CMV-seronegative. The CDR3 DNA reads TGCGCCAGCAGCCCCAGCGCTCTGGGAGTGAACACTGAAGCTTTCTTT. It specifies CASSPSALGVNTEAFF.